This TCR beta chain was identified during a study of a mutant IDH1 vaccine in newly diagnosed glioma. For the study at large: In some groups vaccination began 4-6 weeks post-radiotherapy; others received it with temozolomide. Radiotherapy, temozolomide, or both had been given previously, and both were given to most.

Sequencing was performed with immunoSEQ multiplex PCR; in TCRdb, only in-frame clones are kept and a portion is missing. The table lists 40,000 to 45,000 clones, approximately 84% of them singletons. Noted time point: week 23, last vaccination. Doses of 300 ug of mutant IDH1 20-mer peptide were given with topical imiquimod. Study conclusions and caveats: Changes in the top peripheral T cell clonotypes seemingly had no bearing on pseudoprogression.

CDR3 length equals 16 residues. V shed 0 bases and J shed 7 bases, with 18 bases lying between them. Germline V lookup: CDR1 MNHEY, CDR2 SVGAGI. As concerns this clone: Its antigen remains unidentified.

This clonotype was obtained from a woman between 18 and 29 years old with glioma. Some clones in this sample may be carry-over from other donors' samples. The starting material was PBMCs, obtained from a glioma patient whose treatment included an IDH1 peptide vaccine. V gene TRBV6-5 combines with J gene TRBJ1-2; a possible D gene is TRBD1 (6 bases). Here the CDR3 DNA reads TGTGCCAGCAGTTACTCGAAATTTGAACAGGGACTTGGCTACACCTTC. This translates into CASSYSKFEQGLGYTF.